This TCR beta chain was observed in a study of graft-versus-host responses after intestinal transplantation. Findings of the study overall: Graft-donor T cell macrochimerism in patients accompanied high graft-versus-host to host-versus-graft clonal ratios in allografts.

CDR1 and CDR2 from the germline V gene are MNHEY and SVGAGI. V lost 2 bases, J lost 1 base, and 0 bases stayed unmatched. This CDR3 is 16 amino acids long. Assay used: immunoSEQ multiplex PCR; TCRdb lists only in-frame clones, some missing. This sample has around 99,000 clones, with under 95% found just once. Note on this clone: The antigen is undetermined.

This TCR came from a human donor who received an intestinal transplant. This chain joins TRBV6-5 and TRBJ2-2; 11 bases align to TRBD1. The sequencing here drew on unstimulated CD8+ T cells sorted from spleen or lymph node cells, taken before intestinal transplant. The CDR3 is CASSYGTGGNTGELFF. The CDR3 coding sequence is TGTGCCAGCAGTTACGGGACAGGGGGGAACACCGGGGAGCTGTTTTTT.